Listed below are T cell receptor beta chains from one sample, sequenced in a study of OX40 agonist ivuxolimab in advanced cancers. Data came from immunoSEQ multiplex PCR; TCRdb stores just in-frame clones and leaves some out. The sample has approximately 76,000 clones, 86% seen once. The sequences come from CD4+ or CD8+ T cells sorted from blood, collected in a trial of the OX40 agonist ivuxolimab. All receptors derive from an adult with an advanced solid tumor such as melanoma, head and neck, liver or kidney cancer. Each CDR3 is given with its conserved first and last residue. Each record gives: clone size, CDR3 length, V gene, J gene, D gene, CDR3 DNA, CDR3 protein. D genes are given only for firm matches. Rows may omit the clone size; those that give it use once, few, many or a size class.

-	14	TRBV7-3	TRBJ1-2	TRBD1	TGTGCCAGCAGCTTCGATCAGGGGGCCTATGGCTACACCTTC	CASSFDQGAYGYTF
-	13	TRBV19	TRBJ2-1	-	TGTGCCAGTAGTATAGACGGGGCGGTTGAGCAGTTCTTC	CASSIDGAVEQFF
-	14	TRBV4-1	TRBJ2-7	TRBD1	TGCGCCAGCAGCAAGGGGACAGGCGACTACGAGCAGTACTTC	CASSKGTGDYEQYF
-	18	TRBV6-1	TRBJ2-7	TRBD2	TGTGCCAGCAGTGAAGAGGGGGGACTAGGACGCCGGGATGGTGGGCAGTACTTC	CASSEEGGLGRRDGGQYF
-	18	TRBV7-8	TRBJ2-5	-	TGTGCCAGCAGCTTAGAATATATGGCAGTAGCTCTTCAAGAGACCCAGTACTTC	CASSLEYMAVALQETQYF
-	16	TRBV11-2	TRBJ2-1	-	TGTGCCAGCAGCCAAAGGGTTGGGGGCTCCTACAATGAGCAGTTCTTC	CASSQRVGGSYNEQFF
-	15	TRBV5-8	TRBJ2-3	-	TGTGCCAGCAGCTTGGCTAGAGGGGGCACAGATACGCAGTATTTT	CASSLARGGTDTQYF
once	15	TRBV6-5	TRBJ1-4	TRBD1	TGTGCCAGCAGCAACAGGGGAGGAGGATTTGAAAAACTGTTTTTT	CASSNRGGGFEKLFF
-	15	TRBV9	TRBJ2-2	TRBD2	TGTGCCAGCAGCTCTGGGGGGGGTGCCGCCGGGGAGCTGTTTTTT	CASSSGGGAAGELFF
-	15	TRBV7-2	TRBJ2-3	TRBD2	TGTGCCAGCAGCTTAGCTAGCGGGGGCACAGATACGCAGTATTTT	CASSLASGGTDTQYF
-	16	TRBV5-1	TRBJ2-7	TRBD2	TGCGCCAGCAGCTTACAGACTAGCGGGGGCTTATACGAGCAGTACTTC	CASSLQTSGGLYEQYF
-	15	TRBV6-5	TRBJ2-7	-	TGTGCCAGCAGTCCCACAGGGTTAAGCTCCTACGAGCAGTACTTC	CASSPTGLSSYEQYF
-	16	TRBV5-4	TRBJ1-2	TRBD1	TGTGCCAGCAGCTTACCCTCGACAGGGGGCAAAGGTGGCTACACCTTC	CASSLPSTGGKGGYTF
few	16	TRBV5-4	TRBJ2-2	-	TGTGCCAGCAGCTTGGCTTTAGGGGCGCGCACCGGGGAGCTGTTTTTT	CASSLALGARTGELFF
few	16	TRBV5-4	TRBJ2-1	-	TGTGCCAGCAGCTTGGGCGGGCCCGACTCCTACAATGAGCAGTTCTTC	CASSLGGPDSYNEQFF
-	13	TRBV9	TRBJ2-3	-	TGTGCCAGCAGCGTCCCCTCCACAGATACGCAGTATTTT	CASSVPSTDTQYF
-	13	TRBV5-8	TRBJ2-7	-	TGTGCCAGCAGCTTGATACGGGGCGGCGAGCAGTACTTC	CASSLIRGGEQYF
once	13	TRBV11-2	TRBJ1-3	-	TGTGCCAGCAGCTTCGACCGCAAAAACACCATATATTTT	CASSFDRKNTIYF
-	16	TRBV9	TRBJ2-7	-	TGTGCCAGCAGCGTAGCGCCAAGCAGCCGATCCTACGAGCAGTACTTC	CASSVAPSSRSYEQYF
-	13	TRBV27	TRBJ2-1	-	TGTGCCAGCAAGACCAGACAGTACAATGAGCAGTTCTTC	CASKTRQYNEQFF
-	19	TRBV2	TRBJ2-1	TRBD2	TGTGCCAGCAGTGAGGTCGCGGCTAGCGGGAGTTCCTTAAACAATGAGCAGTTCTTC	CASSEVAASGSSLNNEQFF
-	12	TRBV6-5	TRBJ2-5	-	TGTGCCAGCAGTTCGGTGCAAGAGACCCAGTACTTC	CASSSVQETQYF
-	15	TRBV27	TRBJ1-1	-	TGTGCCAGCAGTTTATCGCGACAGCTGAACACTGAAGCTTTCTTT	CASSLSRQLNTEAFF
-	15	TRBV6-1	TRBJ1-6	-	TGTGCCAGCAGGAGTGATAGGGCTGATAATTCACCCCTCCACTTT	CASRSDRADNSPLHF
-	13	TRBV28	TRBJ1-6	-	TGTGCCAGCAGTTTGCTGGGAAATTCACCCCTCCACTTT	CASSLLGNSPLHF
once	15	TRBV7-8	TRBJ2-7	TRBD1	TGTGCCAGCAGCTTAACGGAACAGGGGTCCTACGAGCAGTACTTC	CASSLTEQGSYEQYF
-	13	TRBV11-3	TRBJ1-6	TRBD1	TGTGCCAGCAGCTCCGACAGGGGCTCACCCCTCCACTTT	CASSSDRGSPLHF
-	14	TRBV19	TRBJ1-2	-	TGTGCCAGTAGATGGCAGAACTCAGACTATGGCTACACCTTC	CASRWQNSDYGYTF
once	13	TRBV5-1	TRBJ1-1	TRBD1	TGCGCCAGCCAGGACAGGGGGGATGATGAAGCTTTCTTT	CASQDRGDDEAFF
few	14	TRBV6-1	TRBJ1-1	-	TGTGCCAGCAGTGAACTTTGGGGGCAGACTGAAGCTTTCTTT	CASSELWGQTEAFF